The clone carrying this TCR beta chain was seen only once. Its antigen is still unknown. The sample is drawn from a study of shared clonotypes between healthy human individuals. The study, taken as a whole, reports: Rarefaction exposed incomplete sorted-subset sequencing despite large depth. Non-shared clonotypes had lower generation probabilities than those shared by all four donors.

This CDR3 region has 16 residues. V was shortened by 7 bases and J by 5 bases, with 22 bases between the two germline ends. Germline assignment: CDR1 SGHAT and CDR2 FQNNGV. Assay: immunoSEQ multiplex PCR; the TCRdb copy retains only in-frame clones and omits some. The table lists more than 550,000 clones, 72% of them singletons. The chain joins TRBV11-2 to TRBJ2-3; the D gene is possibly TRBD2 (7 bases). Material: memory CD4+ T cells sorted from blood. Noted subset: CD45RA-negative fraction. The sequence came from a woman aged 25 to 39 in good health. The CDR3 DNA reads TGTGCCAGCACCCTAGGGGGGGGAGGGCCCGGAGATACGCAGTATTTT. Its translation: CASTLGGGGPGDTQYF.